These T cell receptor beta chains were read from a single sample in a study of T-cell reconstitution after alpha-beta-depleted transplantation in children. TCRdb reanalysed the PCR reads using MiXCR and keeps one entry per CDR3 protein. The sample holds about 440,000 distinct CDR3 sequences, about 45% seen once. The sample was PBMCs, taken before TCRalphabeta/CD19-depleted stem cell transplant. These receptors all stem from a girl aged 2-10 years with aplastic anemia, due to receive a stem cell transplant. Each CDR3 is given with its conserved first and last residue. A D gene is named only where the DNA matches it firmly. The listing skips clone size in some rows; elsewhere it reads once, few, many or a size class.

cdr3_aa: CASSSRPAGGMYEQYF
cdr3_nt: TGTGCCAGCAGTTCAAGGCCCGCGGGAGGGATGTACGAGCAGTACTTC
j_call: TRBJ2-7
v_call: TRBV7-6
d_call: TRBD2
clone_size: NA

cdr3_aa: CASGNRGAIEQFF
cdr3_nt: TGTGCTAGTGGCAACAGGGGAGCAATTGAGCAGTTCTTC
j_call: TRBJ2-1
v_call: TRBV12-5
d_call: TRBD1
clone_size: NA

cdr3_aa: CASSLMDRGPYGYTF
cdr3_nt: TGTGCCAGCAGTTTAATGGACAGGGGTCCCTATGGCTACACCTTC
j_call: TRBJ1-2
v_call: TRBV12-3/TRBV12-4
d_call: TRBD1
clone_size: many

cdr3_aa: CASSERENTGELFF
cdr3_nt: TGTGCCAGCAGTGAGAGGGAAAACACCGGGGAGCTGTTTTTT
j_call: TRBJ2-2
v_call: TRBV2
d_call: NA
clone_size: few

cdr3_aa: CASSDHTSGSLYEQYF
cdr3_nt: TGTGCCAGCAGCGATCATACTAGCGGGAGTCTCTACGAGCAGTACTTC
j_call: TRBJ2-7
v_call: TRBV11-2
d_call: TRBD2
clone_size: few

cdr3_aa: CASSLAPTSRTDTQYF
cdr3_nt: TGTGCCAGCAGCTTGGCCCCCACTAGCCGCACAGATACGCAGTATTTT
j_call: TRBJ2-3
v_call: TRBV5-5
d_call: NA
clone_size: many

cdr3_aa: CASLEGQVKNEQFF
cdr3_nt: TGTGCCAGTTTAGAGGGACAGGTTAAAAATGAGCAGTTCTTC
j_call: TRBJ2-1
v_call: TRBV28
d_call: TRBD1
clone_size: few

cdr3_aa: CSNSSTSGISTDTQYF
cdr3_nt: TGCTCCAACAGTTCCACTAGCGGGATTAGCACAGATACGCAGTATTTT
j_call: TRBJ2-3
v_call: TRBV10-2
d_call: TRBD2
clone_size: NA

cdr3_aa: CASSLVVLHIQYF
cdr3_nt: TGTGCCAGCAGCTTAGTGGTTCTGCACATTCAGTACTTC
j_call: TRBJ2-4
v_call: TRBV7-2
d_call: NA
clone_size: NA

cdr3_aa: CSARGQGETQYF
cdr3_nt: TGCAGTGCTAGAGGACAGGGAGAGACCCAGTACTTC
j_call: TRBJ2-5
v_call: TRBV20-1
d_call: TRBD1
clone_size: few

cdr3_aa: CASSPPPGQGPYEQYF
cdr3_nt: TGTGCCAGCTCACCACCGCCGGGACAGGGACCCTACGAGCAGTACTTC
j_call: TRBJ2-7
v_call: TRBV18
d_call: TRBD1
clone_size: few

cdr3_aa: CASNRGAITEAFF
cdr3_nt: TGTGCCAGCAATCGGGGGGCAATCACTGAAGCTTTCTTT
j_call: TRBJ1-1
v_call: TRBV2
d_call: NA
clone_size: few

cdr3_aa: CSARGQRIQPQHF
cdr3_nt: TGCAGTGCTAGAGGTCAGCGCATACAGCCCCAGCATTTT
j_call: TRBJ1-5
v_call: TRBV20-1
d_call: NA
clone_size: few

cdr3_aa: CASSRIQGRSPLHF
cdr3_nt: TGTGCCAGCAGCCGTATACAGGGGAGATCACCCCTCCACTTT
j_call: TRBJ1-6
v_call: TRBV12-3/TRBV12-4
d_call: TRBD1
clone_size: few

cdr3_aa: CSARDPRGGANQPQHF
cdr3_nt: TGCAGTGCTAGAGATCCCCGGGGGGGGGCTAATCAGCCCCAGCATTTT
j_call: TRBJ1-5
v_call: TRBV20-1
d_call: NA
clone_size: few

cdr3_aa: CASSRDSNTEAFF
cdr3_nt: TGTGCCAGCAGCCGGGACAGTAACACTGAAGCTTTCTTT
j_call: TRBJ1-1
v_call: TRBV7-8
d_call: TRBD1
clone_size: many

cdr3_aa: CSARSSAGRDEQFF
cdr3_nt: TGCAGTGCTAGGTCTAGCGCCGGGAGGGATGAGCAGTTCTTC
j_call: TRBJ2-1
v_call: TRBV20-1
d_call: TRBD2
clone_size: NA

cdr3_aa: CSARGRLGEYQETQYF
cdr3_nt: TGCAGTGCTAGAGGGAGACTAGGGGAGTACCAAGAGACCCAGTACTTC
j_call: TRBJ2-5
v_call: TRBV20-1
d_call: NA
clone_size: NA

cdr3_aa: CAIRETSGTNEQYF
cdr3_nt: TGTGCCATTAGGGAGACTAGCGGGACAAACGAGCAGTACTTC
j_call: TRBJ2-7
v_call: TRBV15
d_call: TRBD2
clone_size: NA

cdr3_aa: CAWSLLDREYF
cdr3_nt: TGTGCCTGGAGTCTCTTAGACCGAGAGTACTTC
j_call: TRBJ2-7
v_call: TRBV30
d_call: NA
clone_size: NA

cdr3_aa: CASSIRRALNSQTQYF
cdr3_nt: TGTGCCAGCAGCATAAGACGGGCCCTGAATAGCCAGACCCAGTACTTC
j_call: TRBJ2-5
v_call: TRBV7-2
d_call: NA
clone_size: NA

cdr3_aa: CASSLGRDSYEQYF
cdr3_nt: TGTGCCAGCAGTTTGGGGCGGGACTCCTACGAGCAGTACTTC
j_call: TRBJ2-7
v_call: TRBV28
d_call: NA
clone_size: many

cdr3_aa: CASSLEGAHNEQFF
cdr3_nt: TGCGCCAGCAGCTTGGAGGGGGCCCACAATGAGCAGTTCTTC
j_call: TRBJ2-1
v_call: TRBV5-1
d_call: TRBD1
clone_size: few

cdr3_aa: CASSPGTRLYQETQYF
cdr3_nt: TGTGCCAGCAGTCCCGGGACTAGGTTGTACCAAGAGACCCAGTACTTC
j_call: TRBJ2-5
v_call: TRBV2
d_call: TRBD2
clone_size: few

cdr3_aa: CASSQADRGDREQYF
cdr3_nt: TGTGCCAGCAGCCAAGCGGACAGGGGGGACCGCGAGCAGTACTTC
j_call: TRBJ2-7
v_call: TRBV3-1
d_call: TRBD1
clone_size: NA

cdr3_aa: CSVEGAARNTEAFF
cdr3_nt: TGCAGCGTTGAGGGGGCAGCTAGAAACACTGAAGCTTTCTTT
j_call: TRBJ1-1
v_call: TRBV29-1
d_call: NA
clone_size: NA

cdr3_aa: CASSVIATDTQYF
cdr3_nt: TGTGCCAGCAGCGTAATAGCGACAGATACGCAGTATTTT
j_call: TRBJ2-3
v_call: TRBV9
d_call: NA
clone_size: NA

cdr3_aa: CASSLARMNTEAFF
cdr3_nt: TGCGCCAGCAGCTTGGCCAGGATGAACACTGAAGCTTTCTTT
j_call: TRBJ1-1
v_call: TRBV5-1
d_call: NA
clone_size: many

cdr3_aa: CASSFEGLGGTEQYF
cdr3_nt: TGTGCCAGCAGTTTCGAAGGCCTTGGGGGGACGGAGCAGTACTTC
j_call: TRBJ2-7
v_call: TRBV12-3/TRBV12-4
d_call: NA
clone_size: few

cdr3_aa: CASSLAGVREETQYF
cdr3_nt: TGTGCCAGCAGCTTGGCTGGGGTAAGGGAAGAGACCCAGTACTTC
j_call: TRBJ2-5
v_call: TRBV5-4
d_call: NA
clone_size: few

cdr3_aa: CASSPEPGLTGNTIYF
cdr3_nt: TGCGCCAGCAGCCCTGAACCGGGACTCACAGGAAACACCATATATTTT
j_call: TRBJ1-3
v_call: TRBV4-3
d_call: NA
clone_size: few

cdr3_aa: CASSLRQGAPHEQYF
cdr3_nt: TGTGCCAGCAGTCTGAGACAGGGGGCGCCCCACGAGCAGTACTTC
j_call: TRBJ2-7
v_call: TRBV27
d_call: TRBD1
clone_size: NA

cdr3_aa: CASSEAGVPNYGYTF
cdr3_nt: TGTGCCAGCAGTGAAGCAGGGGTTCCTAACTATGGCTACACCTTC
j_call: TRBJ1-2
v_call: TRBV25-1
d_call: NA
clone_size: NA

cdr3_aa: CSARVSGSDTGELFF
cdr3_nt: TGCAGTGCTAGAGTCAGTGGGAGCGACACCGGGGAGCTGTTTTTT
j_call: TRBJ2-2
v_call: TRBV20-1
d_call: NA
clone_size: few

cdr3_aa: CSVEESGKNIQYF
cdr3_nt: TGCAGCGTTGAAGAGTCAGGGAAAAACATTCAGTACTTC
j_call: TRBJ2-4
v_call: TRBV29-1
d_call: NA
clone_size: NA